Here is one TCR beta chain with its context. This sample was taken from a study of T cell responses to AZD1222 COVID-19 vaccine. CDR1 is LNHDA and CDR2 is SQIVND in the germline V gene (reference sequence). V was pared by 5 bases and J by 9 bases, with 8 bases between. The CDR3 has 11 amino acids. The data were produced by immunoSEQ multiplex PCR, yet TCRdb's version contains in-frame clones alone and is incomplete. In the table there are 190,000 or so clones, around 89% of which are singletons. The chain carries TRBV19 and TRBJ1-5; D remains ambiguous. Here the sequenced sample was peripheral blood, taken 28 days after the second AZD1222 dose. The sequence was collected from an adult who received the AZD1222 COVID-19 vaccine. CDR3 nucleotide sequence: TGTGCCAGTAGTTACCCGGGGCCCCAGCATTTT. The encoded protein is CASSYPGPQHF.